Detailed here is one T cell receptor (beta chain). This record comes from a study of control samples from healthy donors and cancer patients. The protocol was immunoSEQ multiplex PCR, while the TCRdb copy is restricted to in-frame clones and leaves out a portion. The sample yields 120,000 to 150,000 clones, 93% seen once. Trimming left V 5 bases short and J 7 bases short, with 9 bases between. This CDR3 is 12 amino acids long. Germline assignment: CDR1 SGHVS and CDR2 FQNEAQ. Sequenced input: blood. The receptor comes from a man between 18 and 35 years old in good health. The V gene is TRBV7-8, the J gene TRBJ2-1; the D is unclear. The DNA of the CDR3 is TGTGCCAGCAGCCTCACCCTAAATGAGCAGTTCTTC. Amino acid sequence: CASSLTLNEQFF.